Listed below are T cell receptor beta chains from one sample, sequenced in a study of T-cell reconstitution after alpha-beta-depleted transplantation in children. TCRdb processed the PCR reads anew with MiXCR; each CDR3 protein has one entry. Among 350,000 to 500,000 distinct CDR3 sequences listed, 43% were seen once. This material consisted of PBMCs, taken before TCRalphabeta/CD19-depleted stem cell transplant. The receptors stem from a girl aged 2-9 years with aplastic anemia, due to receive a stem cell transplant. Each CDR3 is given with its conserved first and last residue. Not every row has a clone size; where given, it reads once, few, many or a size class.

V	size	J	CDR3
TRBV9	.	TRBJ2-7	CASSKLAGGPKEQYF
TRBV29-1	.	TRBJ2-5	CSVEGGQGQETQYF
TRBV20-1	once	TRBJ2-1	CSARAWRGYNEQFF
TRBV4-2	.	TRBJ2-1	CASSLTGTSVYNEQFF
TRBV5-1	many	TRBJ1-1	CASSPQSGMGEAFF
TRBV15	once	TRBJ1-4	CATSRGLEGKLFF
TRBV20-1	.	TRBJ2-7	CSARRGTGDEQYF
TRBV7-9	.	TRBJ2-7	CASSGQGILGEQYF
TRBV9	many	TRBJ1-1	CASSVELTGTEAFF
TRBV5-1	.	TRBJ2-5	CASSRGGLAGGETQYF
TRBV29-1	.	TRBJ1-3	CSGTDRSGNTIYF
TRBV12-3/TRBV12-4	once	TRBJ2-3	CASSQGQGVSDTQYF
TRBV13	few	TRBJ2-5	CASSLLPLAVPRKQETQYF
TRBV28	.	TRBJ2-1	CASRSGEVTYNEQFF
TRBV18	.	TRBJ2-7	CASSLMGPYEQYF
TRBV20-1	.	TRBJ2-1	CSARMGAAYNEQFF
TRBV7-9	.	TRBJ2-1	CASSLVPNSPRQDEQFF